This T cell receptor beta chain was sequenced in a study of cytomegalovirus exposure and HLA in healthy donors. The study's findings and limits: The HLA-A and HLA-B alleles of most subjects were reportedly predicted accurately from TCR beta sequences. Approximately 160 TCR beta chains were listed as cytomegalovirus-associated. Later genetic work tied a missense DCLRE1C variant to beta-chain V and J trimming.

The length of the CDR3 is 13 residues. Germline CDR1 and CDR2: MNHNS and SASEGT. Between the trimmed V and J ends, which lost 5 bases and 2 bases, there was a span of 10 bases. Researchers ran the PCR with 60 Vbeta and 13 Jbeta primers. This table comes from immunoSEQ multiplex PCR, and its TCRdb copy is limited to in-frame clones, with some not included. Of around 69,000 clones listed, about 70% are singletons. Details on this clone: The antigen is undetermined.

The source material was PBMCs. The rearrangement links TRBV6-1 to TRBJ2-7; weak D call: TRBD2 (5 bases). This receptor was obtained from a woman in her forties or fifties in good health and CMV-seropositive. CDR3 sequence (DNA): TGTGCCAGCAGTTATGGAGGAACCTACGAGCAGTACTTC. Translated, it gives CASSYGGTYEQYF.